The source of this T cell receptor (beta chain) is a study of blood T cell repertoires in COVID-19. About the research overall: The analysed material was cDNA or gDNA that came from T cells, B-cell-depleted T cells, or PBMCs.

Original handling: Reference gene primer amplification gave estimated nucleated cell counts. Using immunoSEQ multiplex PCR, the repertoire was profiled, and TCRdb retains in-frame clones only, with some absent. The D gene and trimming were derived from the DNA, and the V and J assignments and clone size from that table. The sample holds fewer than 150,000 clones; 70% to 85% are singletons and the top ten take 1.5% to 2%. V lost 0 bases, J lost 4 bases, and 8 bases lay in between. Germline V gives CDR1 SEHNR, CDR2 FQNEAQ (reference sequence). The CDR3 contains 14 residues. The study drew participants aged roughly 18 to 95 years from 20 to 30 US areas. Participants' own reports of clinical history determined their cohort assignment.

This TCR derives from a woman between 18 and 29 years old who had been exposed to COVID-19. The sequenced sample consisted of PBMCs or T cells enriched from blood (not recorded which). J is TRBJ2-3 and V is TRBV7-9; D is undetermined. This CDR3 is CASSLAGRADTQYF. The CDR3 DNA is TGTGCCAGCAGCTTAGCAGGTCGGGCAGATACGCAGTATTTT.